What follows are 3 T cell receptor beta chains derived from one specimen sequenced in a study of cytotoxic CD8 clonotypes in ibrutinib-treated CLL. This table comes from immunoSEQ multiplex PCR, and its TCRdb copy is limited to in-frame clones, with some not included. The sample yields about 29,000 clones, around 85% seen once. This material consisted of PBMCs, taken after 24 months of ibrutinib treatment. All receptors come from a human donor with chronic lymphocytic leukemia.

By proportion, this clone is medium-sized (0.01 to 0.1%). Other DNA sequences in this specimen translate into the identical CDR3. CDR3 DNA sequence: TGCGCCAGCAGCTTGGCAGGGGGCTATACTGAAGCTTTCTTT. This encodes CASSLAGGYTEAFF. V gene TRBV5-1 combines with J gene TRBJ1-1, with TRBD1 matching 8 bases. CDR1 and CDR2 (germline): SGHRS, YFSETQ. The CDR3 extends over 14 amino acids. The V segment lost 0 bases and the J segment 5 bases; nucleotides outside the gene matches: 3.

The chain carries TRBV10-3 and TRBJ1-1; 8 nucleotides align to TRBD1. This CDR3 spans 12 amino acids. The germline gives CDR1 ENHRY, CDR2 SYGVKD. Trimming at V came to 5 bases and at J to 6 bases, leaving 2 bases not matched to a gene. This CDR3 is CAISKDRAEAFF. In DNA form, the CDR3 reads TGTGCCATCAGTAAGGACAGGGCTGAAGCTTTCTTT.

There are a few counts of this clone. J is TRBJ1-1 and V is TRBV6-1; perhaps TRBD1 as D (5 bases). Germline loops: CDR1 MNHNS, CDR2 SASEGT. V lost 1 base, J lost 7 bases, and 7 bases lay in between. This CDR3 has 12 amino acids. In DNA, the CDR3 is TGTGCCAGCAGTGAAGGCCAGGGTGAAGCTTTCTTT. Encoded protein: CASSEGQGEAFF.